This T cell receptor beta chain was obtained from a study of cytomegalovirus exposure and HLA in healthy donors. The study, taken as a whole, reports: No immune exposure information besides CMV serostatus was available.

V lost 1 base to trimming and J lost 6 bases; unmatched junction nucleotides: 14. This CDR3 is built from 19 residues. Germline assignment: CDR1 SGHTA and CDR2 FQGNSA. Concerning this clone itself: Its antigen is unknown.

The PCR ran on 60 Vbeta and 13 Jbeta primers. Only in-frame clones appear in the TCRdb table, and some are missing; sequencing was by immunoSEQ multiplex PCR. This table has more than 150,000 clones, 80% to 90% appearing once. Sequencing was done on a sample of PBMCs. The sequence was obtained from a young man in good health and CMV-seropositive. The chain is built from TRBV7-2 and TRBJ2-1, with TRBD2 matching over 11 bases. CDR3 DNA: TGTGCCAGCAGCTTAGGGACCTCGGCTAGCGGGGGGTTGGCCAATGAGCAGTTCTTC. Translated, it gives CASSLGTSASGGLANEQFF.